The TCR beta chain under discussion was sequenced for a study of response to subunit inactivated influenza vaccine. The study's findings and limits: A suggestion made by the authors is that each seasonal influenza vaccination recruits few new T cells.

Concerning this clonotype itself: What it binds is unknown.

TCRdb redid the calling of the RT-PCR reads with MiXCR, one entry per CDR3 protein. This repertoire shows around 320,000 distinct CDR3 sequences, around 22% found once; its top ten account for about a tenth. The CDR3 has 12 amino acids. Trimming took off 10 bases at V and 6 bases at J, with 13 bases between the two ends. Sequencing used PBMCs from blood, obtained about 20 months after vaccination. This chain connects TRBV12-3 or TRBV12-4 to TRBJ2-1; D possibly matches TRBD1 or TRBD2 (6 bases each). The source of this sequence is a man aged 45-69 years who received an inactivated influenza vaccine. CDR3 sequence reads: CAITRGGNEQFF. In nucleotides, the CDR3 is TGTGCCATAACCAGGGGAGGCAATGAGCAGTTCTTC.